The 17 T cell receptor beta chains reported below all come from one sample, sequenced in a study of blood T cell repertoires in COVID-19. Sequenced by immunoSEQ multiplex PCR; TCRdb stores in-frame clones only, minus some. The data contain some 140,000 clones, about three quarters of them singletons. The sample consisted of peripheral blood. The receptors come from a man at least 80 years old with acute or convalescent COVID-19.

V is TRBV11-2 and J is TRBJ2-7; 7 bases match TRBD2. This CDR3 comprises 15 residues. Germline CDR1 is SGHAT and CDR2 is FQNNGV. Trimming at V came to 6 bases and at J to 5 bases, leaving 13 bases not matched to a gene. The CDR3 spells CASRNHRGGGNEQYF. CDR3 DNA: TGTGCCAGCAGAAACCACCGCGGGGGAGGGAACGAGCAGTACTTC.

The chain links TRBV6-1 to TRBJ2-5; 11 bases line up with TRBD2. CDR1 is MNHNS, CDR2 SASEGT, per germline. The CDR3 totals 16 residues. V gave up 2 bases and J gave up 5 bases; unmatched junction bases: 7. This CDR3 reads CASSENSGGAPETQYF. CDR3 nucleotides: TGTGCCAGCAGTGAAAATAGCGGGGGGGCCCCGGAGACCCAGTACTTC.

The chain's CDR3 is CASSYSTNQETQYF. In DNA form, the CDR3 reads TGTGCCAGCAGTTACTCGACAAATCAAGAGACCCAGTACTTC. The chain combines TRBV6-6 with TRBJ2-5, with D unclear. The germline gives CDR1 MNHNY, CDR2 SVGAGI (reference sequence). The CDR3 spans 14 residues. V was clipped by 0 bases and J by 2 bases, with 7 bases between them.

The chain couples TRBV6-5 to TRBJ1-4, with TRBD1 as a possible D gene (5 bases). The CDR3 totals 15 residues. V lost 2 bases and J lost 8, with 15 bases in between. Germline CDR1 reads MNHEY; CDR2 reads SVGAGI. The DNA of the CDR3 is TGTGCCAGCAGTTACCAGGGCGTCCTGGGCGAAAAACTGTTTTTT. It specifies CASSYQGVLGEKLFF.

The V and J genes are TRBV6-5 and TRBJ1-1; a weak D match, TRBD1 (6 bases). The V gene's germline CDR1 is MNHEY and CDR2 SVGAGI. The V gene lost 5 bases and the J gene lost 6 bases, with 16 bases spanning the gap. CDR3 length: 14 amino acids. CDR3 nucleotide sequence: TGTGCCAGCAGTACCGACAGGATCTCCCCTGAAGCTTTCTTT. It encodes CASSTDRISPEAFF.

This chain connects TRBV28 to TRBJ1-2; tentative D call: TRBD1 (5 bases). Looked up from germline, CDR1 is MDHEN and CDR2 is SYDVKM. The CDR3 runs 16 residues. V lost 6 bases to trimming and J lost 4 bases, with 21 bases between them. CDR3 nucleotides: TGTGCCAGCAGCTACCGAGACAGCCTGGACCTCTATGGCTACACCTTC. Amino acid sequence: CASSYRDSLDLYGYTF.

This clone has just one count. As DNA, the CDR3 is TGTGCCAGCAGCCAAGCGGGACAGGGAAACTATGGCTACACCTTC. It encodes CASSQAGQGNYGYTF. The chain is built from TRBV3-1 (or the pseudogene TRBV3-2) and TRBJ1-2; 9 nucleotides agree with TRBD1. The CDR3 contains 15 residues. The V segment lost 1 base and the J segment 2 bases; nucleotides outside the gene matches: 2. Germline V gives CDR1 LGHDT, CDR2 YNNKEL (reference sequence).

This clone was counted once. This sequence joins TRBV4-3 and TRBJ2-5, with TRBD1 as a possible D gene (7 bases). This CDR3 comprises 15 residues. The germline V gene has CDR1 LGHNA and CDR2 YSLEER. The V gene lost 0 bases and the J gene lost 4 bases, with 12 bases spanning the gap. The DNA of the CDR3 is TGCGCCAGCAGCCAAGATAACAGGGGAGGAGAGACCCAGTACTTC. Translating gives CASSQDNRGGETQYF.

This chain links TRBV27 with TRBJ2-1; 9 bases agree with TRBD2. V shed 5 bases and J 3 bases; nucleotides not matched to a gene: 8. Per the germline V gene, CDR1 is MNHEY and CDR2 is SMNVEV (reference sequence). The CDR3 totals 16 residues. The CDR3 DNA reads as TGTGCCAGCAGTACAATAGCGGGGGTGGACTACAATGAGCAGTTCTTC. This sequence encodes CASSTIAGVDYNEQFF.

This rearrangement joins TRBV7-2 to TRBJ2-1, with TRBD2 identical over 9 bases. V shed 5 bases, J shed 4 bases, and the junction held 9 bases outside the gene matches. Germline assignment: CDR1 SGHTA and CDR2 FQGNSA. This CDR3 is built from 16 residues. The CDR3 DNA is TGTGCCAGCAGCCTTGGTCGCGGGGGGGGATACAATGAGCAGTTCTTC. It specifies CASSLGRGGGYNEQFF.

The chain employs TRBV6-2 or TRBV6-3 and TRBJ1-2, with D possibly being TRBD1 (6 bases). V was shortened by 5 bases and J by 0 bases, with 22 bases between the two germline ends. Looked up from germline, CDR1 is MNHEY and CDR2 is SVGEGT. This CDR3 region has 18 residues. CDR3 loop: CASSDTGHGWGANYGYTF. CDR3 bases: TGTGCCAGCAGTGACACGGGACACGGCTGGGGAGCTAACTATGGCTACACCTTC.

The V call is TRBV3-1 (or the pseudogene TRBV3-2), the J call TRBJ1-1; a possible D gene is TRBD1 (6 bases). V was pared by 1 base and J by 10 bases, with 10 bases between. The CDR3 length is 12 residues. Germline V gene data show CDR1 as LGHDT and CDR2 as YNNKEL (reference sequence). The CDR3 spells CASSQGGRGAFF. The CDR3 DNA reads TGTGCCAGCAGCCAAGGGGGCAGGGGAGCTTTCTTT.

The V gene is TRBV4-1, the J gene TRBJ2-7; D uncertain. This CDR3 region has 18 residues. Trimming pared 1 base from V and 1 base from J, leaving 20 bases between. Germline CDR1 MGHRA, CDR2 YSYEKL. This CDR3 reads CASSQVLLGEIESYEQYF. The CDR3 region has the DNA TGCGCCAGCAGCCAAGTCTTACTTGGAGAGATTGAATCCTACGAGCAGTACTTC.

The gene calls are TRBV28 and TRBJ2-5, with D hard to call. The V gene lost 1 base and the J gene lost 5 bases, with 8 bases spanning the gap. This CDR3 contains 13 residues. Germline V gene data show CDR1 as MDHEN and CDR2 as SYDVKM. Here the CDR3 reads CASSLSWQETQYF. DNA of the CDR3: TGTGCCAGCAGTTTATCGTGGCAGGAGACCCAGTACTTC. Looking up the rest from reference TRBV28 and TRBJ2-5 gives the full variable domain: DVKVTQSSRYLVKRTGEKVFLECVQDMDHENMFWYRQDPGLGLRLIYFSYDVKMKEKGDIPEGYSVSREKKERFSLILESASTNQTSMYLCASSLSWQETQYFGPGTRLLVL.

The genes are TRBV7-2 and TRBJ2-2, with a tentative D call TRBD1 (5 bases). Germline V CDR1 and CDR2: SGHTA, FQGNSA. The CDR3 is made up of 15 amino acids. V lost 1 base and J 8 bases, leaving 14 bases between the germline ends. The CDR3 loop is CASSLGGRVGGELFF. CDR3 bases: TGTGCCAGCAGCTTAGGCGGCAGGGTCGGGGGGGAGCTGTTTTTT.

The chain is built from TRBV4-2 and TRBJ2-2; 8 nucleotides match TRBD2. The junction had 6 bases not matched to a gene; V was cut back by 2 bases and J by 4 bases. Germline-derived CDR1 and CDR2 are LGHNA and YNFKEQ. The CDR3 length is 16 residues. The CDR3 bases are TGTGCCAGCAGCCAACGGACTAGCCGAGGCACCGGGGAGCTGTTTTTT. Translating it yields CASSQRTSRGTGELFF.

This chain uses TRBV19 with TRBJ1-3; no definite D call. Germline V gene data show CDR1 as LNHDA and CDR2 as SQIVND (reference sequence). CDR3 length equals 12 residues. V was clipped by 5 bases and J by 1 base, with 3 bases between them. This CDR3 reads CASSRSGNTIYF. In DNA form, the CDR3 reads TGTGCCAGTAGTCGTTCTGGAAACACCATATATTTT.